This TCR beta chain is from a study of T cells after posttransplantation cyclophosphamide. Study-level findings and limits: Donor CD8+ memory clones often dominated recipient blood repertoires at later times.

The related graft donor's blood sample was taken on the day of bone marrow donation. Trimming took 6 bases from V and 5 from J, leaving 17 bases between them. Per germline, CDR1 SGDLS and CDR2 YYNGEE. This CDR3 comprises 14 residues. This clone was observed at least ten times. Its antigen is still unknown. TCRdb's table, derived via immunoSEQ multiplex PCR, lists solely in-frame clones and lacks some. Observed in the sample are under 50,000 clones, none of them singletons. This clonotype originated in a middle-aged man in good health, CMV-negative, and a related stem cell transplant donor. The genes are TRBV9 and TRBJ2-5, with a weak D call TRBD2 (6 bases). The sample consisted of PBMCs. CDR3 region: CASTFGGDGETQYF. CDR3 coding DNA: TGTGCCAGCACTTTCGGCGGGGATGGGGAGACCCAGTACTTC.